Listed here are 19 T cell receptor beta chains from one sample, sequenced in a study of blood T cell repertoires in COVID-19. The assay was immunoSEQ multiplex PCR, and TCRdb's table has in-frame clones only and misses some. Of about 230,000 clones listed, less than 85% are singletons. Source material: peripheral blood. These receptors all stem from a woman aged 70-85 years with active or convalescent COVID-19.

The CDR3 reads CASTRGTGSSYEQYF. In nucleotides, the CDR3 is TGTGCCAGCACCAGGGGGACAGGAAGTTCTTACGAGCAGTACTTC. This chain connects TRBV6-5 to TRBJ2-7; TRBD1 agrees at 8 bases. In germline, CDR1 is MNHEY, CDR2 SVGAGI. The V segment lost 7 bases and the J segment 4 bases; nucleotides outside the gene matches: 12. The CDR3 runs 15 residues.

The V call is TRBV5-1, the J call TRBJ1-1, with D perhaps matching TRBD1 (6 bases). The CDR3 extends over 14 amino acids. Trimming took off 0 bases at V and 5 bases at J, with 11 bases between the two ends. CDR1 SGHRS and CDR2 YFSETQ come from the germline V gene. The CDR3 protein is CASSLEQGRTEAFF. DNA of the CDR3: TGCGCCAGCAGCTTGGAACAGGGCCGGACTGAAGCTTTCTTT.

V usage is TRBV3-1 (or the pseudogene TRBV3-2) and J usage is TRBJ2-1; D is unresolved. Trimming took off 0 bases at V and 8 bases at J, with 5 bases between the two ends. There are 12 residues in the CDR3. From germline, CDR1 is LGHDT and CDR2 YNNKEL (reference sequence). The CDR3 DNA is TGTGCCAGCAGCCAAGATTCAGATGAGCAGTTCTTC. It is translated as CASSQDSDEQFF.

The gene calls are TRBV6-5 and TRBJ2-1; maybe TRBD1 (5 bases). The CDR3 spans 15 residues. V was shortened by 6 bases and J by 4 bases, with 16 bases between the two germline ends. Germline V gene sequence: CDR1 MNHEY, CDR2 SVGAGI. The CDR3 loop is CASSPTGVLYNEQFF. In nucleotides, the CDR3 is TGTGCCAGCAGCCCAACAGGTGTCCTTTACAATGAGCAGTTCTTC.

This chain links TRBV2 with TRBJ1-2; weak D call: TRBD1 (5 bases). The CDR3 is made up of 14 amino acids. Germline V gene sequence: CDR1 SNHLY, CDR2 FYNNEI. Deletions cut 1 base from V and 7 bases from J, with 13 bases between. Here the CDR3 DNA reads TGTGCCAGCAGTGAAGTCGGGAGGGGTGGTGGCTACACCTTC. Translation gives CASSEVGRGGGYTF.

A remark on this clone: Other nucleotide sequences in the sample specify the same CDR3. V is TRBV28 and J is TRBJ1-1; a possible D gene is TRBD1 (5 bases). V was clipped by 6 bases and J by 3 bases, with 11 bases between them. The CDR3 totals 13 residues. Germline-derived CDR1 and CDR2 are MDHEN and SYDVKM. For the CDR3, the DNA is TGTGCCAGCAGACGGGGGGGGGACACTGAAGCTTTCTTT. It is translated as CASRRGGDTEAFF.

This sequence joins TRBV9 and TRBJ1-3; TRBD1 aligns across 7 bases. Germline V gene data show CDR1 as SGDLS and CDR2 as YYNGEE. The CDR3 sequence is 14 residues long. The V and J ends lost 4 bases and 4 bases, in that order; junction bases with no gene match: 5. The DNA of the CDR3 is TGTGCCAGCAGCCTCCAGGGGGTAGGAAACACCATATATTTT. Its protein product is CASSLQGVGNTIYF.

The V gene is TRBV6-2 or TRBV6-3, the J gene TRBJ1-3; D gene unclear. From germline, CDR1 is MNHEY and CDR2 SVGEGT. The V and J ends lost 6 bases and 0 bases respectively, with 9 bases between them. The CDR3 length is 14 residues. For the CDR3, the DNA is TGTGCCAGCAGCCCGGACTACTCTGGAAACACCATATATTTT. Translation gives CASSPDYSGNTIYF.

CDR3 residues: CASSMGGGTNQPQHF. CDR3 bases: TGTGCCAGTAGTATGGGCGGTGGGACTAATCAGCCCCAGCATTTT. This chain joins TRBV19 and TRBJ1-5; a possible D gene is TRBD1 (5 bases). This CDR3 region has 15 residues. From germline, CDR1 is LNHDA and CDR2 SQIVND (reference sequence). V was clipped by 3 bases and J by 4 bases, with 13 bases between them.

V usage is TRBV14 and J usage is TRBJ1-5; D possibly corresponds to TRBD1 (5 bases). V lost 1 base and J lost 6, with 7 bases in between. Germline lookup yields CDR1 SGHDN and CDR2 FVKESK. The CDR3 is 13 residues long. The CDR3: CASSQGTGQPQHF. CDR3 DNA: TGTGCCAGCAGCCAAGGCACAGGTCAGCCCCAGCATTTT.

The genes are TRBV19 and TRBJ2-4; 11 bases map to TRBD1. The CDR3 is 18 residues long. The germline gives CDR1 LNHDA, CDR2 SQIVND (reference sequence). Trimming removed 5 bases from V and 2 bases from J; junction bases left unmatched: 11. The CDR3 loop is CASSRRTGGDATKNIQYF. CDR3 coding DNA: TGTGCCAGTAGTCGCAGGACAGGGGGCGATGCGACCAAAAACATTCAGTACTTC.

In DNA, the CDR3 is TGTGCCAGCAGTTACTCCGGGGGATCCTCCTACAATGAGCAGTTCTTC. Its translation: CASSYSGGSSYNEQFF. This sequence joins TRBV6-2 or TRBV6-3 and TRBJ2-1, with D maybe TRBD2 (6 bases). The CDR3 runs 16 residues. CDR1 MNHEY and CDR2 SVGEGT come from the germline V gene. The ends were cut back, 0 bases at V and 0 bases at J, with 9 bases in the middle.

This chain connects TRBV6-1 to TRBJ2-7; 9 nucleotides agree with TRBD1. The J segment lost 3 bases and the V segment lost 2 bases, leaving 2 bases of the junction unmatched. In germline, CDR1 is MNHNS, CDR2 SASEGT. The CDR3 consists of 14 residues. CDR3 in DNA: TGTGCCAGCAGTGAAACGGGACAGGGCTACGAGCAGTACTTC. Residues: CASSETGQGYEQYF.

Here the CDR3 DNA reads TGCGCCAGCAGCCCCACTAGCGCAAACAATGAGCAGTTCTTC. Protein: CASSPTSANNEQFF. The chain recombines TRBV5-1 with TRBJ2-1, with 7 bases matching TRBD2. Germline CDR1 SGHRS, CDR2 YFSETQ. V was pared by 4 bases and J by 5 bases, with 6 bases of the junction left unmatched. The length of the CDR3 is 14 residues.

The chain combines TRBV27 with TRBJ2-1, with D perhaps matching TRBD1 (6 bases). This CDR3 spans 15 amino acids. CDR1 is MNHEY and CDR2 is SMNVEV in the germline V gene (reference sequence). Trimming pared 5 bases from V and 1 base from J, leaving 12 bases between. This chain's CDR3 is CASSLTGFSYNEQFF. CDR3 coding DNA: TGTGCCAGCAGTCTTACAGGGTTTTCCTACAATGAGCAGTTCTTC.

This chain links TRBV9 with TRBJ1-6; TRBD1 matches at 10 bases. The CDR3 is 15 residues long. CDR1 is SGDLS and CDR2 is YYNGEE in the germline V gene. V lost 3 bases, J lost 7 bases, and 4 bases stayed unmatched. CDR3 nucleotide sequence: TGTGCCAGCAGCGCAGCGACAGGGGGCAATTCACCCCTCCACTTT. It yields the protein CASSAATGGNSPLHF.

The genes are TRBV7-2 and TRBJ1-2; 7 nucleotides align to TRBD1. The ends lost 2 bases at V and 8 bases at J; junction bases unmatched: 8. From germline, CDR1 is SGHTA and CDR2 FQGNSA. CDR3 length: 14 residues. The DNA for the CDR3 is TGTGCCAGCAGCTTAAAACCTCAGGGGGGAGGCTACACCTTC. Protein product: CASSLKPQGGGYTF.

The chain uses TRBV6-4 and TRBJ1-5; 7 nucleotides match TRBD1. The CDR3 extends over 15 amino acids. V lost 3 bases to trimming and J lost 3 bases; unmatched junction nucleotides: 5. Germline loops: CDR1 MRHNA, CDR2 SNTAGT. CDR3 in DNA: TGTGCCAGCAGTGAACAGGGGAGTATCAATCAGCCCCAGCATTTT. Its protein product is CASSEQGSINQPQHF.

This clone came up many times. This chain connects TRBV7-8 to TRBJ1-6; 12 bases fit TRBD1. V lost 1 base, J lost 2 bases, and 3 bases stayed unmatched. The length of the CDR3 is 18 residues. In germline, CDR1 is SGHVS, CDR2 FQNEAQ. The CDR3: CASSLEGQGAAYNSPLHF. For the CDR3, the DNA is TGTGCCAGCAGCTTAGAGGGACAGGGGGCGGCCTATAATTCACCCCTCCACTTT.